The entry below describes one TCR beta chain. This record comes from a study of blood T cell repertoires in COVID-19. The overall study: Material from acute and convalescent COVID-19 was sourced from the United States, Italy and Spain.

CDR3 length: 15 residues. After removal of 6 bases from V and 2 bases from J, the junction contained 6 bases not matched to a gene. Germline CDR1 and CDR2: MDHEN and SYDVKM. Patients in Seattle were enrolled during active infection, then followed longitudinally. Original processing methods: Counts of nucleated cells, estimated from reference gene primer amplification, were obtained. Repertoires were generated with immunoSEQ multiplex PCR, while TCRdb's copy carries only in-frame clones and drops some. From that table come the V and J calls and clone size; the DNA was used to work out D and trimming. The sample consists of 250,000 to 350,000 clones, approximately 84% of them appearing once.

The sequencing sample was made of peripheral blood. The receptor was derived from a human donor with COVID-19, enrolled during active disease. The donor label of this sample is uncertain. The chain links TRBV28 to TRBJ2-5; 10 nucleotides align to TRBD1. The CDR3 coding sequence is TGTGCCAGCAGGCCGGGACAGGGGTGGCAAGAGACCCAGTACTTC. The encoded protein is CASRPGQGWQETQYF.